These T cell receptor beta chains were read from a single sample in a study of beta chain features in type 1 diabetes. Measured with immunoSEQ multiplex PCR; TCRdb has only the in-frame clones, and not every one. The sample lists a few hundred thousand clones; about 10% were seen once. The sequenced sample consisted of central memory CD4+ T cells from blood. The origin of the receptors is a man aged 30-40 years with type 1 diabetes. Each CDR3 is given with its conserved first and last residue. The D gene is left open where the match is weak. Part of the rows lack a size; the others show once, few, many or a class for expanded clones.

>many|TRBV23-1|TRBJ2-7|TRBD2
CASSQSLSSGRGEQYF
TGCGCCAGCAGTCAATCCCTGTCTAGCGGGAGAGGCGAGCAGTACTTC
>few|TRBV4-3|TRBJ1-1|.
CASSLSLQGNTEAFF
TGCGCCAGCAGCCTATCCTTACAGGGGAACACTGAAGCTTTCTTT
>.|TRBV4-2|TRBJ2-7|TRBD2
CASSQGSGAAYEQYF
TGTGCCAGCAGCCAAGGGAGCGGGGCGGCCTACGAGCAGTACTTC
>few|TRBV29-1|TRBJ2-7|TRBD2
CSVTSGYEQYF
TGCAGCGTCACTAGCGGCTACGAGCAGTACTTC
>few|TRBV15|TRBJ2-7|.
CATSRVRSVGRYSYEQYF
TGTGCCACCAGCAGAGTTCGATCGGTGGGGCGGTACTCCTACGAGCAGTACTTC
>.|TRBV28|TRBJ2-7|.
CASSPSDFTPYEQYF
TGTGCCAGCAGCCCCAGTGATTTTACTCCCTACGAGCAGTACTTC
>.|TRBV7-9|TRBJ1-2|TRBD1
CASRINRGDGYTF
TGTGCCAGCAGAATAAACAGGGGCGATGGCTACACCTTC
>.|TRBV29-1|TRBJ2-5|TRBD1
CSVRQGQETQYF
TGCAGCGTCCGACAGGGCCAAGAGACCCAGTACTTC
>few|TRBV2|TRBJ1-3|.
CASSVPGAGNTIYF
TGTGCCAGCAGTGTTCCCGGTGCGGGAAACACCATATATTTT
>many|TRBV5-1|TRBJ1-1|TRBD1
CASSPRTGGDEAFF
TGCGCCAGCAGCCCCAGGACAGGGGGCGATGAAGCTTTCTTT
>few|TRBV11-2|TRBJ2-5|TRBD2
CASSPSGAGVGTQYF
TGTGCCAGCAGCCCCTCTGGGGCGGGAGTAGGGACCCAGTACTTC
>few|TRBV5-1|TRBJ1-2|.
CASSLDPNGYTF
TGCGCCAGCAGCTTAGACCCTAATGGCTACACCTTC
>few|TRBV7-2|TRBJ1-2|.
CASQPRAGRLDGYTF
TGTGCCAGCCAGCCTAGGGCGGGGCGCTTGGACGGCTACACCTTC
>.|TRBV7-8|TRBJ2-1|.
CASSLLQNGEQFF
TGTGCCAGCAGCTTGTTGCAGAACGGTGAGCAGTTCTTC
>few|TRBV5-4|TRBJ2-5|TRBD2
CASSQGTSGVQETQYF
TGTGCCAGCAGCCAAGGGACTAGCGGGGTACAAGAGACCCAGTACTTC
>.|TRBV7-8|TRBJ2-2|TRBD1
CASSPRTGQNTGELFF
TGTGCCAGCAGCCCACGGACAGGGCAGAACACCGGGGAGCTGTTTTTT
>few|TRBV6-5|TRBJ2-7|TRBD2
CASSVAGNSYEQYF
TGTGCCAGCAGTGTAGCGGGGAACTCCTACGAGCAGTACTTC
>many|TRBV28|TRBJ2-7|.
CASSLNAFREQYF
TGTGCCAGCAGTTTGAACGCCTTTCGCGAGCAGTACTTC
>.|TRBV19|TRBJ2-5|.
CASSFAETQYF
TGTGCCAGTAGTTTCGCGGAGACCCAGTACTTC
>.|TRBV27|TRBJ2-1|.
CASSLSMARLNEQFF
TGTGCCAGCAGTTTATCGATGGCCCGCCTCAATGAGCAGTTCTTC
>few|TRBV30|TRBJ2-5|.
CAWTVYQETQYF
TGTGCCTGGACCGTGTACCAAGAGACCCAGTACTTC
>few|TRBV15|TRBJ2-7|TRBD2
CATSRDLLQLAGAYEQYF
TGTGCCACCAGCAGAGATCTCCTTCAACTAGCGGGAGCCTACGAGCAGTACTTC
>few|TRBV13|TRBJ2-5|TRBD2
CASSFRGLAGGETQYF
TGTGCCAGCAGCTTTAGGGGACTAGCGGGAGGGGAGACCCAGTACTTC
>once|TRBV19|TRBJ2-7|.
CASQSQGQGLHEQYF
TGTGCCTCTCAGAGCCAGGGCCAAGGACTCCACGAGCAGTACTTC
>.|TRBV19|TRBJ2-5|.
CASSRQVGETQYF
TGTGCCAGTAGTCGCCAGGTCGGAGAGACCCAGTACTTC
>few|TRBV29-1|TRBJ1-2|.
CSVGPDPYGYTF
TGCAGCGTCGGTCCGGACCCTTATGGCTACACCTTC
>.|TRBV7-2|TRBJ1-5|.
CASSLVRNQPQHF
TGTGCCAGCAGCTTGGTTCGCAATCAGCCCCAGCATTTT
>.|TRBV28|TRBJ1-5|.
CASSLERQAYSNQPQHF
TGTGCCAGCAGCCTGGAGAGACAAGCATATAGCAATCAGCCCCAGCATTTT
>few|TRBV5-1|TRBJ2-2|.
CASSFGSSEVSGELFF
TGCGCCAGCAGCTTCGGGTCCTCTGAAGTCTCTGGGGAGCTGTTTTTT
>few|TRBV6-5|TRBJ2-1|.
CASSHTTKNNEQFF
TGTGCCAGCAGCCATACAACAAAGAACAATGAGCAGTTCTTC
>.|TRBV7-2|TRBJ2-5|.
CASSSRDPDQETQYF
TGTGCCAGCAGCTCCCGGGACCCTGACCAAGAGACCCAGTACTTC
>few|TRBV29-1|TRBJ2-3|.
CSVALAPTDTQYF
TGCAGCGTTGCACTAGCCCCCACAGATACGCAGTATTTT
>few|TRBV6-1|TRBJ2-1|TRBD2
CASSRTSGSYNEQFF
TGTGCCAGCAGCCGGACTAGCGGCTCCTACAATGAGCAGTTCTTC
>few|TRBV11-3|TRBJ2-2|.
CASSLYGGNTGELFF
TGTGCCAGCAGCTTATATGGGGGAAACACCGGGGAGCTGTTTTTT